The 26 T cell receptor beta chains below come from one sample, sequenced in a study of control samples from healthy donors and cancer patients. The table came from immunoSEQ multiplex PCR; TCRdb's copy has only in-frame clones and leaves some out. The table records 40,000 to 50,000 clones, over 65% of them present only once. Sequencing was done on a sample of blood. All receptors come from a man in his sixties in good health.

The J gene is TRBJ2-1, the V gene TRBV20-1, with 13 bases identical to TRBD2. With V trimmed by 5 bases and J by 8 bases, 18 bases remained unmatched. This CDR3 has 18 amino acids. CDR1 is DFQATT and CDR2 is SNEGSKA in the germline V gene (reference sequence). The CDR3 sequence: CSARGLAGVYGSGDEQFF. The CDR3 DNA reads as TGCAGTGCTCGTGGACTAGCGGGAGTTTATGGGTCAGGGGATGAGCAGTTCTTC.

CDR3 region: CASSGAGFNEQYF. Here the CDR3 DNA reads TGCGCCAGCAGCGGGGCAGGGTTTAACGAGCAGTACTTC. The chain employs TRBV5-1 and TRBJ2-7; TRBD1 might be the D (5 bases). The CDR3 covers 13 residues. Germline loops: CDR1 SGHRS, CDR2 YFSETQ. V was shortened by 4 bases and J by 5 bases, with 13 bases between the two germline ends.

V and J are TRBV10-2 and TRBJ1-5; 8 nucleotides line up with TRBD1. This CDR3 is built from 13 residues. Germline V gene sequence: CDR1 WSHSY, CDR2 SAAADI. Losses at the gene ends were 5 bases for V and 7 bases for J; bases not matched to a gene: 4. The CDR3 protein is CASSFGQGQPQHF. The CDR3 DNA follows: TGCGCCAGCAGTTTCGGACAGGGCCAGCCCCAGCATTTT.

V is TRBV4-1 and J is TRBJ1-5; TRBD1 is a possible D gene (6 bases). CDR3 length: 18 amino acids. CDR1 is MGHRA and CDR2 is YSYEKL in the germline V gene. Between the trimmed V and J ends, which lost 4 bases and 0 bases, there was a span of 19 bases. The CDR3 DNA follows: TGCGCCAGCAGCCCTATCTCACAGGGCCGAACTAGCAATCAGCCCCAGCATTTT. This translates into CASSPISQGRTSNQPQHF.

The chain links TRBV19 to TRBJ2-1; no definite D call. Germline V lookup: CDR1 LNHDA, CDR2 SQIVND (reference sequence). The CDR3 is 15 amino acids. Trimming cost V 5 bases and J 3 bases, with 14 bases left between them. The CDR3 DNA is TGTGCCAGTAGTCAGGCCAAAGAGCTCTACAATGAGCAGTTCTTC. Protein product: CASSQAKELYNEQFF.

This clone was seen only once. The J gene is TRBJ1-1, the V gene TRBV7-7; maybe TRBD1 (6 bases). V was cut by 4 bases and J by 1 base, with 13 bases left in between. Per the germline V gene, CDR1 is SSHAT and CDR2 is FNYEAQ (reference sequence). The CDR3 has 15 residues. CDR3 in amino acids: CASSSVGGRNTEAFF. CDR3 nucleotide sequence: TGTGCCAGCAGCTCCGTAGGGGGGAGGAACACTGAAGCTTTCTTT.

CDR3 in amino acids: CASSLMVNTEAFF. The CDR3 DNA sequence: TGTGCCAGCAGCTTAATGGTGAACACTGAAGCTTTCTTT. The chain is built from TRBV7-8 and TRBJ1-1, with D unresolved. V lost 2 bases, J lost 0 bases, and 4 bases lay in between. The CDR3 sequence is 13 residues long. CDR1 SGHVS and CDR2 FQNEAQ come from the germline V gene.

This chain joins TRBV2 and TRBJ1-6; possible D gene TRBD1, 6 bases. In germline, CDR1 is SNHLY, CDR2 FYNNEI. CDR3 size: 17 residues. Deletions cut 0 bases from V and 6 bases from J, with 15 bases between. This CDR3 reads CASSEALAGDLNSPLHF. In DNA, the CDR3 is TGTGCCAGCAGTGAAGCGCTTGCAGGGGATCTTAATTCACCCCTCCACTTT.

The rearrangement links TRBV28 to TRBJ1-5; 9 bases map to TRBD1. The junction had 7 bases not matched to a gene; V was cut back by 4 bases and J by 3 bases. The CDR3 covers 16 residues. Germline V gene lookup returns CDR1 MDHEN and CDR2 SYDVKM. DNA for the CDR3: TGTGCCAGCAGTTACCTCGACAGGGGGAACAATCAGCCCCAGCATTTT. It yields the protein CASSYLDRGNNQPQHF.

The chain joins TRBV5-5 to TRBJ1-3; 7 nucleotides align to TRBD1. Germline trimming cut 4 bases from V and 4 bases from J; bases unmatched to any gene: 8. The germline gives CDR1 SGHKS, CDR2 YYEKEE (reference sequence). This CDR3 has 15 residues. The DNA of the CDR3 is TGTGCCAGCAGCCTAGGGGGCGCGGTAGGAAACACCATATATTTT. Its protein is CASSLGGAVGNTIYF.

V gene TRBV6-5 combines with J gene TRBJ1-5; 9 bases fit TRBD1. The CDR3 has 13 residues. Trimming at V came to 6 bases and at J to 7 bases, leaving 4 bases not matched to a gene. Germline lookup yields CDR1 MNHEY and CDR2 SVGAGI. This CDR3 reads CASRGQGGQPQHF. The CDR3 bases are TGTGCCAGCAGGGGACAGGGAGGGCAGCCCCAGCATTTT.

CDR3 DNA: TGTGCCAGCAGTGGGTGGACTGAAGCTTTCTTT. Encoded protein: CASSGWTEAFF. The chain uses TRBV2 and TRBJ1-1; unclear D gene. V shed 4 bases and J shed 5 bases, with 5 bases lying between them. This CDR3 has 11 amino acids. The V gene's germline CDR1 is SNHLY and CDR2 FYNNEI.

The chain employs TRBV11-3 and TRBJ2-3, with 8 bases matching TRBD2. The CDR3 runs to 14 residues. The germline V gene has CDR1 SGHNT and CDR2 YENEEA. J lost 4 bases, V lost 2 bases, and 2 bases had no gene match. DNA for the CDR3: TGTGCCAGCAGCTTACGAGCGGGGGCAGATACGCAGTATTTT. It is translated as CASSLRAGADTQYF.

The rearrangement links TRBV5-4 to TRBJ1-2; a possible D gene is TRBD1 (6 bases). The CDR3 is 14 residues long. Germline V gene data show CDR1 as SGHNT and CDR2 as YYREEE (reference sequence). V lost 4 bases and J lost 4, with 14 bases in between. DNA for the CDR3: TGTGCCAGCAGCACAAGGACAGCGACCTATGGCTACACCTTC. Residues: CASSTRTATYGYTF.

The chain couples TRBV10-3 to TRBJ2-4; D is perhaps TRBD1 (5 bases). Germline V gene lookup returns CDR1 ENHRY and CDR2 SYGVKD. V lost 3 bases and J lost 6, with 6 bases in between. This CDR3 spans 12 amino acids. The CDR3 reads CAISDQGNIQYF. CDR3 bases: TGTGCCATCAGTGACCAGGGAAACATTCAGTACTTC.

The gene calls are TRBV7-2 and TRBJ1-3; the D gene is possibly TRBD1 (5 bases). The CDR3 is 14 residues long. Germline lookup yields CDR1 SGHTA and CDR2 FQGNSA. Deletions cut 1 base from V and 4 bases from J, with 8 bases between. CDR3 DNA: TGTGCCAGCAGCTTAGGGTACAGGGGAAACACCATATATTTT. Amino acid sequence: CASSLGYRGNTIYF.

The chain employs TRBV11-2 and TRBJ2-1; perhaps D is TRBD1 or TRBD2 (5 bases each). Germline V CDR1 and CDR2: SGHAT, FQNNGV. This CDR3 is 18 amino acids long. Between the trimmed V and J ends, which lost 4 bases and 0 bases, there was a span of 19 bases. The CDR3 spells CASSSIALGVNSYNEQFF. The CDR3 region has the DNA TGTGCCAGCAGCTCAATAGCCCTGGGGGTAAACTCCTACAATGAGCAGTTCTTC.

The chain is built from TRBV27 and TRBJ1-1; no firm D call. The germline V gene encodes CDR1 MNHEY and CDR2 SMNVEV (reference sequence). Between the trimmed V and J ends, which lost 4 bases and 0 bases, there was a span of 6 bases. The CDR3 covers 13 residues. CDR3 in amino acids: CASSSYMNTEAFF. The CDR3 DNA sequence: TGTGCCAGCAGTTCCTATATGAACACTGAAGCTTTCTTT.

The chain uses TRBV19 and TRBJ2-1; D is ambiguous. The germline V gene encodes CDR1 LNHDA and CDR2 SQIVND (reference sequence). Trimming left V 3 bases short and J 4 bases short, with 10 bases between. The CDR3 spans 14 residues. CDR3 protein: CASSISKAYNEQFF. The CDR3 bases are TGTGCCAGTAGTATCTCTAAAGCTTACAATGAGCAGTTCTTC.

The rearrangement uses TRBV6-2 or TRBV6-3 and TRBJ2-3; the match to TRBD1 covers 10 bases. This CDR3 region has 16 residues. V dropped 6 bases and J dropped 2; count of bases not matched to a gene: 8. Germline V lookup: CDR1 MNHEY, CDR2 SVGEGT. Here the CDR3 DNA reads TGTGCCAGCAGCCAACGAGGGACAGGGGACACAGATACGCAGTATTTT. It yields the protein CASSQRGTGDTDTQYF.

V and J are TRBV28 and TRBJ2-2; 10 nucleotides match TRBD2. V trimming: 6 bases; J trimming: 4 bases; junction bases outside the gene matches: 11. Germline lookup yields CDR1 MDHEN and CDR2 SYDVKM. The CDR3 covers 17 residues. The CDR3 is CASSSAKTSGPTGELFF. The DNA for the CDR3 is TGTGCCAGCAGCTCCGCGAAGACTAGCGGGCCCACCGGGGAGCTGTTTTTT.

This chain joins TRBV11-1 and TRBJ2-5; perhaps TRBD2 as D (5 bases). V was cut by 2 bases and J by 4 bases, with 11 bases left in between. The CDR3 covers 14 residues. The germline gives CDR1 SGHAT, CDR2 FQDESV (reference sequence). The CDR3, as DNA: TGTGCCAGCAGCTTACATACTAGGCGAGAGACCCAGTACTTC. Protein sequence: CASSLHTRRETQYF.

The CDR3 nucleotides are TGTGCCAGCAGACTAGGGGGCAGCCTGGAGACCCAGTACTTC. This gives the protein CASRLGGSLETQYF. The genes are TRBV5-5 and TRBJ2-5; TRBD1 matches 7 bases. CDR1 and CDR2 from the germline V gene are SGHKS and YYEKEE (reference sequence). V lost 5 bases, J lost 5 bases, and 9 bases stayed unmatched. The CDR3 length is 14 residues.

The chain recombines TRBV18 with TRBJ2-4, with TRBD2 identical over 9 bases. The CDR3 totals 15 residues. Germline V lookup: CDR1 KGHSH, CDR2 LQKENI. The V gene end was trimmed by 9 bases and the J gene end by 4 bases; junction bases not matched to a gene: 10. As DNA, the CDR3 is TGTGCCAGTCAGACCTTTAGCGGGAGTAAAAACATTCAGTACTTC. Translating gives CASQTFSGSKNIQYF. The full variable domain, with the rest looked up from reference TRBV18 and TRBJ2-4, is NAGVMQNPRHLVRRRGQEARLRCSPMKGHSHVYWYRQLPEEGLKFMVYLQKENIIDESGMPKERFSAEFPKEGPSILRIQQVVRGDSAAYFCASQTFSGSKNIQYFGAGTRLSVL.

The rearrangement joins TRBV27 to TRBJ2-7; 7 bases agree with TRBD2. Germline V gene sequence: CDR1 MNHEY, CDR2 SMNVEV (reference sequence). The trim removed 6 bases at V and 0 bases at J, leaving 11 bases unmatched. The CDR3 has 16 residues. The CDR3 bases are TGTGCCAGCAGAGCGGGAATCGGATTGGCCTCCTACGAGCAGTACTTC. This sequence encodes CASRAGIGLASYEQYF.

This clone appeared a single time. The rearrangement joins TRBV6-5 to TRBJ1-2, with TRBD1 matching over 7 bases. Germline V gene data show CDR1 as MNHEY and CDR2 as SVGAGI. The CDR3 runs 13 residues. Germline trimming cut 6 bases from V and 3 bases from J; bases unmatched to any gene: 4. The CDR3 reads CASRRGQYYGYTF. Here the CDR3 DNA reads TGTGCCAGCAGAAGGGGGCAGTACTATGGCTACACCTTC.